A selection of T cell receptor beta chains follows, all from one sample in a study of shared clonotypes between healthy human individuals. Sequencing used immunoSEQ multiplex PCR; TCRdb keeps in-frame clones, though not all of them. The sample shows about 670,000 clones, about two thirds of them seen only once. Input material: memory CD4+ T cells sorted from blood. These receptors all stem from a woman between 25 and 40 years old in good health. CDR3s include the opening cysteine and the closing phenylalanine or tryptophan.

v_gene,CDR3aa
TRBV5-1,CASSLGGLRGGELFF
TRBV19,CASSPRITQETQYF
TRBV18,CASSTEVGDGYTF
TRBV30,CACSKGGEQYF
TRBV5-5,CATKDRLVVGELFF
TRBV28,CASSLPDPAYEQYF
TRBV18,CASSRGQEYGYTF
TRBV18,CASSQIGADTEAFF
TRBV5-1,CASSLQMGGGGYTF
TRBV30,CACKHSGDNSPLHF
TRBV11-2,CASSPHLRLATRNEQFF
TRBV20-1,CQAEGGYQQYF
TRBV5-4,CASSLAGGGSEQFF
TRBV6-1,CASRADLYGYTF
TRBV7-9,CASSPGQYTDTQYF
TRBV27,CASSGLLGANEKLFF
TRBV21-1,CASSKPQGPTYEQYF
TRBV2,CASRQEIGYF
TRBV4-2,CASSQVDRDTGELFF
TRBV29-1,CSVVRRKTGVGYGYTF
TRBV11-2,CASSSYQRDRLYEQYF
TRBV5-1,CASSLGGLAGKETQYF
TRBV2,CASNGRFGHEQFF
TRBV21-1,CASSKKEGGRKDEQYF
TRBV5-1,CASSLAVGSYEQYF
TRBV5-1,CASSLDRGAGELFF
TRBV19,CASTPRQASGEKLFF
TRBV7-6,CASSSRQGNEQFF
TRBV7-8,CASSWTSVIETQYF
TRBV5-6,CASSLIAQLKNRELYGYTF
TRBV27,CASSPSMSSYNEQFF
TRBV28,CASSSAGRGSQPQHF
TRBV19,CASSSGTSANNEQFF
TRBV2,CASRASYRNYNEQFF
TRBV27,CASRTGAHGYTF
TRBV15,CATSRDPGTGYYEQYF
TRBV2,CASSGGPSSYEQYF
TRBV29-1,CSVGMGGWNEQFF
TRBV5-4,CASSLISGPEQYF
TRBV29-1,CSVVGEKAFF
TRBV5-4,CASSFGGLAGAPYEQYF
TRBV5-1,CASSQDGLAGSSRQFF
TRBV27,CASSLGPTSGTYNEQFF
TRBV27,CASSLSSVATNEKLFF
TRBV4-1,CASSQAPGTEGQGALDAGELFF
TRBV5-4,CASSQDRVYGYTF
TRBV4-1,CASSQDLYQRIPYEQYF
TRBV5-1,CASSHGQGIKVYEQYF